One and the same sample provided the 10 T cell receptor beta chains below, sequenced in a study of breast tumors, draining lymph nodes, adjacent tissues. Breast cancer patients provided tissue from their axillary draining lymph nodes. Via MiXCR, TCRdb re-called the multiplex PCR reads, giving one row per CDR3 protein. The sample yields 150,000 to 200,000 distinct CDR3 sequences, about 32% seen once. The sequencing input was axillary lymph node tissue. The receptors come from a female donor with breast cancer. Some clones in this sample may be carry-over from other donors' samples.

This clonotype came up many times. The chain combines TRBV5-8 with TRBJ1-2; TRBD1 aligns across 10 bases. V shed 3 bases, J shed 4 bases, and the junction held 9 bases outside the gene matches. In germline, CDR1 is SGHTS, CDR2 YDEGEE. CDR3 length: 16 amino acids. The CDR3 sequence is CASSSSPGTGVYGYTF. CDR3 in DNA: TGTGCCAGCAGCTCCTCTCCCGGGACAGGGGTCTATGGCTACACCTTC.

The chain couples TRBV20-1 to TRBJ2-1, with 7 bases fitting TRBD2. CDR1 is DFQATT, CDR2 SNEGSKA, per germline (reference sequence). J was trimmed by 9 bases and V by 6 bases; bases with no gene match: 17. The CDR3 runs to 15 residues. The CDR3 here is CSAQGAGTTAIEQFF. CDR3 nucleotide sequence: TGCAGTGCCCAGGGAGCGGGGACCACCGCCATTGAGCAGTTCTTC.

With regard to this clonotype: This may arise from a read error, as a much more abundant clone is one base away. Lacking the conserved final phenylalanine or tryptophan, this CDR3 likely reflects a read error. The chain links TRBV5-6 to TRBJ2-6, with 9 bases matching TRBD2. V lost 7 bases and J lost 2; bases outside the gene matches: 10. Germline V CDR1 and CDR2: SGHDT, YYEEEE. This CDR3 region has 17 residues. This CDR3 is CASLEGGRDTGANVLTL. The CDR3, as DNA: TGTGCCAGCCTGGAGGGCGGGAGGGACACTGGGGCCAACGTCCTGACTCTC.

On this clonotype itself: A clone one base away is much larger, so this may be a read error. The V gene is TRBV30, the J gene TRBJ1-2; D gene uncertain. The CDR3 spans 11 residues. Germline values: CDR1 GTSNPN, CDR2 SVGIG (reference sequence). The V end lost 2 bases, the J end lost 6 bases, and 7 bases lay between the germline ends. The DNA of the CDR3 is TGTGCCTGGAGTATAGGAAATGGCTACACCTTC. As protein: CAWSIGNGYTF.

As regards this clonotype: A read error may explain this, as a much larger clone is one base away. V and J are TRBV7-3 and TRBJ2-5, with 7 bases lining up with TRBD2. Germline V gene lookup returns CDR1 SGHTA and CDR2 FQGTGA. CDR3 length: 15 amino acids. CDR3 DNA: TGTGCCAGCAGCCCGGGGGAGGGAGGCCAAGAGACCCAGCACTTC. Protein sequence: CASSPGEGGQETQHF.

J is TRBJ2-7 and V is TRBV11-2; weak D call: TRBD2 (5 bases). Looked up from germline, CDR1 is SGHAT and CDR2 is FQNNGV. The CDR3 is made up of 15 amino acids. V was pared by 5 bases and J by 1 base, with 15 bases between. CDR3 sequence reads: CASSPLGEASYEQYF. The CDR3 DNA follows: TGTGCCAGCAGCCCTTTGGGAGAAGCTTCCTACGAGCAGTACTTC. Supplemented by reference TRBV11-2 and TRBJ2-7, the full variable domain reads EAGVAQSPRYKIIEKRQSVAFWCNPISGHATLYWYQQILGQGPKLLIQFQNNGVVDDSQLPKDRFSAERLKGVDSTLKIQPAKLEDSAVYLCASSPLGEASYEQYFGPGTRLTVT.

The table lists this clonotype with a count of one. The CDR3 reads CASSSPGLATTGELFF. As DNA, the CDR3 is TGTGCCAGCAGTTCACCGGGACTAGCGACTACCGGGGAGCTGTTTTTT. The chain links TRBV7-2 to TRBJ2-2; 10 positions match TRBD2. The CDR3 contains 16 residues. Trimming cost V 6 bases and J 5 bases; bases outside gene matches: 9. In germline, CDR1 is SGHTA, CDR2 FQGNSA.

Many counts were recorded for this clonotype. CDR3 residues: CASSPQGSGYTF. CDR3 nucleotides: TGTGCCAGCAGCCCACAGGGGTCCGGCTACACCTTC. The rearrangement joins TRBV7-9 to TRBJ1-2, with TRBD1 matching over 7 bases. V shed 5 bases, J shed 8 bases, and the junction held 5 bases outside the gene matches. The CDR3 is 12 amino acids. The germline gives CDR1 SEHNR, CDR2 FQNEAQ (reference sequence).

This clonotype has a count of ten or more. V and J are TRBV12-3 or TRBV12-4 and TRBJ1-6; a weak D match, TRBD1 (6 bases). V was trimmed by 8 bases and J by 12 bases, leaving 11 bases between them. This CDR3 is built from 11 residues. The CDR3 region is CASATGGPLHF. The CDR3 DNA sequence: TGTGCCAGCGCGACAGGTGGACCCCTCCACTTT.

This clonotype was counted many times. The V and J genes are TRBV6-6 and TRBJ1-6, with D unresolved. CDR3 size: 14 residues. The germline V and J ends were trimmed by 5 bases and 10 bases, with 15 bases remaining between them. Germline CDR1 and CDR2: MNHNY and SVGAGI (reference sequence). As DNA, the CDR3 is TGTGCCAGCAGTCTGGAAGGGATAAGGTCACCCCTCCACTTT. Translated, it gives CASSLEGIRSPLHF.